This T cell receptor beta chain comes out of a study of T-cell reconstitution after alpha-beta-depleted transplantation in children. Study-wide points: In some patients, recipient T cells and intrathymic progenitors surviving conditioning explained high day-60 diversity. It was reported that alpha-beta T cells came from several hundred expanded graft clones (about two months after transplant). Among T cells one year after transplant, newly produced cells accounted for most counts and diversity.

The CDR3 runs to 15 residues. Germline V gives CDR1 KGHSH, CDR2 LQKENI. The V end was cut by 1 base, the J end by 10 bases, with 19 bases between. The library targeted TCRbeta and was prepared with unique molecular identifiers. TCRdb fed the PCR reads into MiXCR, producing one record per CDR3 protein. Here the sample spans roughly 310,000 distinct CDR3 sequences, roughly 21% being singletons. A note on this clonotype: Its antigen remains unknown.

The receptor was isolated from a male patient younger than 18 who had a stem cell transplant for acute lymphoblastic leukemia, so the T cells may come from the graft donor. The rearrangement uses TRBV18 and TRBJ1-2; D may be TRBD1 (5 bases). The material sequenced was PBMCs, mostly from graft donor cells, taken 180 days after TCRalphabeta/CD19-depleted stem cell transplant. The CDR3 is CASSPLSLFREDYTF. In DNA form, the CDR3 reads TGTGCCAGCTCACCACTGTCTCTCTTCAGGGAGGACTACACCTTC.